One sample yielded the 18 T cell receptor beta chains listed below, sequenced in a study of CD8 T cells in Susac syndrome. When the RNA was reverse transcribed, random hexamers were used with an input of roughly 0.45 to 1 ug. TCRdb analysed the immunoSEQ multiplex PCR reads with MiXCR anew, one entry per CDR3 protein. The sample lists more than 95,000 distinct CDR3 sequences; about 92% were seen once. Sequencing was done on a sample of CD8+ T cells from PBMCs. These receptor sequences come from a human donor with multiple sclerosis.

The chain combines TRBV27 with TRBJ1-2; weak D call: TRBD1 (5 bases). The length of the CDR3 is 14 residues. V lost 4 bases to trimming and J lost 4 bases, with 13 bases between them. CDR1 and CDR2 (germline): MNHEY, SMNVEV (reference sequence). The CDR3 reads CASSSLRGAYGYTF. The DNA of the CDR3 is TGTGCCAGCAGTTCCCTTCGAGGGGCCTATGGCTACACCTTC.

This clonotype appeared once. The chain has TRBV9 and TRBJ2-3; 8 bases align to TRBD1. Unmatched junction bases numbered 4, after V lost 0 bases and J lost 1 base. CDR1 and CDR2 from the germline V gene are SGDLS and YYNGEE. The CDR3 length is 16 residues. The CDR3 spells CASSVAGGQGTDTQYF. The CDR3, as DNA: TGTGCCAGCAGCGTAGCAGGGGGCCAGGGCACAGATACGCAGTATTTT.

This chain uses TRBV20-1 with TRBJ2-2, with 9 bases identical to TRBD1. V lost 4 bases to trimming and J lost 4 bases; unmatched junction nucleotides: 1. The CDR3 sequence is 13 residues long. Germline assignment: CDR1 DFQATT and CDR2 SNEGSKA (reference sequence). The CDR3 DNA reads TGCAGTGCTAAGACAGGGGGCACCGGGGAGCTGTTTTTT. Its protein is CSAKTGGTGELFF.

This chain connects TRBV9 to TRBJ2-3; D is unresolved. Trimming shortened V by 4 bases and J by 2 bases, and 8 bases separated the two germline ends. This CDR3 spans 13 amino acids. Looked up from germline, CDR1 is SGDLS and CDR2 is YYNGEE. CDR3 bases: TGTGCCAGCAGCCCCCCCCACACAGATACGCAGTATTTT. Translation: CASSPPHTDTQYF.

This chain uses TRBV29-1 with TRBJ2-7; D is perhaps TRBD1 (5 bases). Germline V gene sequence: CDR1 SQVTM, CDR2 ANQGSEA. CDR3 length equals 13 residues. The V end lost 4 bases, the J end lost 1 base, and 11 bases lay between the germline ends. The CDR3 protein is CSVGTGHSYEQYF. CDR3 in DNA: TGCAGCGTTGGCACAGGACATTCCTACGAGCAGTACTTC.

The CDR3 sequence: CATSEGRDRGRNLTDTQYF. CDR3 sequence (DNA): TGTGCCACCAGTGAAGGCCGGGACAGGGGCCGAAACCTCACAGATACGCAGTATTTT. The V and J genes are TRBV24-1 and TRBJ2-3; TRBD1 agrees at 10 bases. V lost 4 bases, J lost 2 bases, and 14 bases stayed unmatched. This CDR3 is built from 19 residues. The V gene's germline CDR1 is KGHDR and CDR2 SFDVKD.

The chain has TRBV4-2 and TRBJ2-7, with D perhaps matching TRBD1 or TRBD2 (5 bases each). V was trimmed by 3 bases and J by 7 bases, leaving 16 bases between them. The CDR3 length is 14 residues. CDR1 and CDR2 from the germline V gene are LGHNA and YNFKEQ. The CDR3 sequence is CASSQALGGWEQYV. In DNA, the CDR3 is TGTGCCAGCAGCCAGGCCCTTGGGGGATGGGAGCAGTACGTC.

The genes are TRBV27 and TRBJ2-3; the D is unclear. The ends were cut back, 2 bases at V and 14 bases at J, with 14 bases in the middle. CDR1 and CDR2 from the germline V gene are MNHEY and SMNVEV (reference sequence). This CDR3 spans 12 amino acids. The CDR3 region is CASSLVGIGLYF. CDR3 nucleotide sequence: TGTGCCAGCAGTTTAGTGGGGATAGGTTTGTATTTT.

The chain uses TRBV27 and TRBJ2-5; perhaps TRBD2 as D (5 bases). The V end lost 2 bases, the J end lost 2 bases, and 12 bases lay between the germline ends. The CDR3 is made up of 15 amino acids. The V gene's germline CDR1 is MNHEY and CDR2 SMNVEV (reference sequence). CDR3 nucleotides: TGTGCCAGCAGTTTAACTAGTTGGGAACAAGAGACCCAGTACTTC. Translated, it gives CASSLTSWEQETQYF.

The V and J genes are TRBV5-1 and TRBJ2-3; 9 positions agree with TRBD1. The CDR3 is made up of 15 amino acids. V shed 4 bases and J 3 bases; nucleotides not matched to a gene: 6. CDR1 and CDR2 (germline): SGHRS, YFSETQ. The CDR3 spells CASSPGQGQTDTQYF. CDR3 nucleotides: TGCGCCAGCAGCCCAGGACAGGGGCAAACAGATACGCAGTATTTT.

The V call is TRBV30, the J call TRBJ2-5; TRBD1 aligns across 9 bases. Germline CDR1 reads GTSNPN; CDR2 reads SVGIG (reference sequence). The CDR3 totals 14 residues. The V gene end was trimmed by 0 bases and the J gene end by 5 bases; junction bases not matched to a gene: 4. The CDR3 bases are TGTGCCTGGAGTGTGGACAGGGGCGCGGAGACCCAGTACTTC. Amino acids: CAWSVDRGAETQYF.

CDR3 amino acids: CASSQGPLETQYF. The DNA for the CDR3 is TGCGCCAGCAGCCAAGGGCCCCTCGAGACCCAGTACTTC. V is TRBV4-1 and J is TRBJ2-5, with unresolved D. CDR3 length: 13 residues. Per the germline V gene, CDR1 is MGHRA and CDR2 is YSYEKL. V was shortened by 1 base and J by 5 bases, with 8 bases between the two germline ends.

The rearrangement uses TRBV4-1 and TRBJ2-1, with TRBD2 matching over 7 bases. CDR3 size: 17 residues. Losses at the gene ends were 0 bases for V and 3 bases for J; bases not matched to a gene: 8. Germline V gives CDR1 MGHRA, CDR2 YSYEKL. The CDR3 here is CASSQDLVGLVYNEQFF. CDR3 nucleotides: TGCGCCAGCAGCCAAGATCTAGTTGGACTAGTCTACAATGAGCAGTTCTTC.

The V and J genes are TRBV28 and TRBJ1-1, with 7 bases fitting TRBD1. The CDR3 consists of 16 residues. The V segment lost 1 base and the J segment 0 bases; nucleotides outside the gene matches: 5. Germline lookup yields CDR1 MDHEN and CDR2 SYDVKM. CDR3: CASSLYLGQMNTEAFF. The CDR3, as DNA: TGTGCCAGCAGTTTATATTTGGGACAGATGAACACTGAAGCTTTCTTT.

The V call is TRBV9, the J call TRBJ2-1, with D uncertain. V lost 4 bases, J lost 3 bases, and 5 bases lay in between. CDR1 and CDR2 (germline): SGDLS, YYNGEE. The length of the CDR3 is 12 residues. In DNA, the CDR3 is TGTGCCAGCAGCACCGTCTACAATGAGCAGTTCTTC. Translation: CASSTVYNEQFF.

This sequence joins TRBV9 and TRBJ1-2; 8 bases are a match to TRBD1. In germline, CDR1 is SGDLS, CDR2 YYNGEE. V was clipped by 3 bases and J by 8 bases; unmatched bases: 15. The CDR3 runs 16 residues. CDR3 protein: CASSDPGTGVLWGYTF. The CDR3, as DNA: TGTGCCAGCAGCGACCCCGGGACAGGTGTACTATGGGGCTACACCTTC. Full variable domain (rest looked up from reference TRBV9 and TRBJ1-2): DSGVTQTPKHLITATGQRVTLRCSPRSGDLSVYWYQQSLDQGLQFLIQYYNGEERAKGNILERFSAQQFPDLHSELNLSSLELGDSALYFCASSDPGTGVLWGYTFGSGTRLTVV.

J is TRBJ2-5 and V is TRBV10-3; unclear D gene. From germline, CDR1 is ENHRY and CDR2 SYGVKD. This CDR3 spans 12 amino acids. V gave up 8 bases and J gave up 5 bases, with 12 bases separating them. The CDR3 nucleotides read TGTGCCATCGGACCCTCCCTTGAGACCCAGTACTTC. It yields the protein CAIGPSLETQYF.

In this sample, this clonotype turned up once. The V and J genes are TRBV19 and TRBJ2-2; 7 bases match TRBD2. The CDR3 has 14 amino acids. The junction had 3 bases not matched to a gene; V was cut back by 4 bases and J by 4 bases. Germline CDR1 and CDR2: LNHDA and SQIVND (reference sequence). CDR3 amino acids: CASSSGRGTGELFF. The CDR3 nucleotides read TGTGCCAGTAGTAGCGGGAGAGGCACCGGGGAGCTGTTTTTT.